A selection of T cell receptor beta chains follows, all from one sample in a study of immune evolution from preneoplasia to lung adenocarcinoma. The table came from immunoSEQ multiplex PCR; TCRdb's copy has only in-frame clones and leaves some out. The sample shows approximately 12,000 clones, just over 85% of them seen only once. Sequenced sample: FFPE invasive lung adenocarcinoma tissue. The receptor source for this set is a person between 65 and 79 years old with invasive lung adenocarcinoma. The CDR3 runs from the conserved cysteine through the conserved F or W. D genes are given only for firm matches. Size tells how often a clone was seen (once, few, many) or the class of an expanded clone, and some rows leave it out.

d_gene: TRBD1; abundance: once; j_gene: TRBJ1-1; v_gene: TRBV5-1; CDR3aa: CASSTEGGVTEAFF; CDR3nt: TGCGCCAGCAGCACAGAAGGGGGCGTCACTGAAGCTTTCTTT
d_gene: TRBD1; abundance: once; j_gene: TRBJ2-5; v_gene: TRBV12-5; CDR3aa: CASGSPRDRVEQETQYF; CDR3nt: TGTGCTAGTGGTTCCCCCCGGGACAGGGTTGAGCAAGAGACCCAGTACTTC
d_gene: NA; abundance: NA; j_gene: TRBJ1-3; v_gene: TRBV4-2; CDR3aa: CASSPQTADSGNTIYF; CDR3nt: TGTGCCAGCAGCCCGCAGACAGCCGACTCTGGAAACACCATATATTTT
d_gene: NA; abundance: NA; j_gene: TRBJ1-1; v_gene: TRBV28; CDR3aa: CASSFAPRGTEAFF; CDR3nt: TGTGCCAGCAGTTTCGCGCCGAGGGGCACTGAAGCTTTCTTT
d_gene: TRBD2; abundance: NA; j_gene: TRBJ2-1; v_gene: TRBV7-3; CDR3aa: CASSSMPSGSGEQFF; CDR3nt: TGTGCCAGCAGCTCCATGCCTAGCGGGAGCGGGGAGCAGTTCTTC
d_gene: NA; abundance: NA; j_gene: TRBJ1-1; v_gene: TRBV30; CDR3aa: CAWSTVWGTEAFF; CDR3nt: TGTGCCTGGAGTACGGTGTGGGGCACTGAAGCTTTCTTT
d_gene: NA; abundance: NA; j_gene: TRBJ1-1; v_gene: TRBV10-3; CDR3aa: CATGGSNTEAFF; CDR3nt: TGTGCGACGGGAGGGTCGAACACTGAAGCTTTCTTT
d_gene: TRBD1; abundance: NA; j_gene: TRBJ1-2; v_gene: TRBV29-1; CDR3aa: CSVDNRGQGYGYTF; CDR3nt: TGCAGCGTCGATAACAGGGGGCAAGGCTATGGCTACACCTTC
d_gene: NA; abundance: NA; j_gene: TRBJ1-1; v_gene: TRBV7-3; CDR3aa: CASSLRGNTEAFF; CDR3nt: TGTGCCAGCAGCTTAAGAGGGAACACTGAAGCTTTCTTT
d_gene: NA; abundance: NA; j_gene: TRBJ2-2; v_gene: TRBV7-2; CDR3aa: CASSWTGTGELFF; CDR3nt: TGTGCCAGCAGCTGGACGGGCACCGGGGAGCTGTTTTTT
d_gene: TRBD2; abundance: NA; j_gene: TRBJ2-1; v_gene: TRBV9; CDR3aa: CASSDDGLAGTEQFF; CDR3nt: TGTGCCAGCAGCGATGACGGACTAGCGGGGACTGAGCAGTTCTTC
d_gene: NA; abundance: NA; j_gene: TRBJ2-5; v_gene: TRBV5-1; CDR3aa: CASSLKLVGQETQYF; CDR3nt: TGCGCCAGCAGCTTGAAGTTAGTGGGCCAAGAGACCCAGTACTTC
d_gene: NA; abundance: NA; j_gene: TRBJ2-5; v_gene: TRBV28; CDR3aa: CASSLTSVLGTQYF; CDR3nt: TGTGCCAGCAGTTTGACTAGTGTCCTGGGGACCCAGTACTTC
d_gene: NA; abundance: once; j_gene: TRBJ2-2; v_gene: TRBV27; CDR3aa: CASSFLGFPQIAGELFF; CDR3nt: TGTGCCAGCAGTTTTTTGGGCTTCCCACAGATCGCCGGGGAGCTGTTTTTT
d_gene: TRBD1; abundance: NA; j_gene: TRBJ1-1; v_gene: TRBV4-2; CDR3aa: CASSLDREGTEAFF; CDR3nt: TGTGCCAGCAGCCTAGACAGGGAGGGCACTGAAGCTTTCTTT
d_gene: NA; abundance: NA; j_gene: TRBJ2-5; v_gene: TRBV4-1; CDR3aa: CASSQGTSTGDQETQYF; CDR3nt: TGCGCCAGCAGCCAGGGCACTAGCACAGGGGATCAAGAGACCCAGTACTTC
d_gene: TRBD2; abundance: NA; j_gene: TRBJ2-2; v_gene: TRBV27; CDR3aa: CASSLTAGVNTGELFF; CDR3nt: TGTGCCAGCAGTTTGACAGCGGGGGTCAACACCGGGGAGCTGTTTTTT
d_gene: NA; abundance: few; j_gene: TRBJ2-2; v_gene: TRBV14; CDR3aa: CASSQLDSWAGELFF; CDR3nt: TGTGCCAGCAGCCAACTGGACAGCTGGGCCGGGGAGCTGTTTTTT
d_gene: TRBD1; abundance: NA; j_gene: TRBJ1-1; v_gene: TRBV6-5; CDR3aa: CASSYGTGTEAFF; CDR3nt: TGTGCCAGCAGTTACGGGACAGGGACTGAAGCTTTCTTT
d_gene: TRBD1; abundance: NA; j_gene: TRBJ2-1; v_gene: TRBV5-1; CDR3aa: CASSLTGGYNEQFF; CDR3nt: TGCGCCAGCAGCTTAACAGGGGGCTACAATGAGCAGTTCTTC
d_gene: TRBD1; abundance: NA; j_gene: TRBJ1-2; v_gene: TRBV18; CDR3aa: CASSLSGQGPGGYTF; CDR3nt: TGTGCCAGCTCACTTTCGGGACAGGGCCCTGGGGGCTACACCTTC
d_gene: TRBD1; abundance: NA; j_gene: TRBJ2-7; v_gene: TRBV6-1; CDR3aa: CASSLKGDSQYEQYF; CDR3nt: TGTGCCAGCAGTCTAAAGGGGGACAGCCAATACGAGCAGTACTTC
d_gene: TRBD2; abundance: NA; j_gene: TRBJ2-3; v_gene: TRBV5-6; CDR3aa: CASSSLAGSEGDTQYF; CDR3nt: TGTGCCAGCAGCAGTCTAGCGGGGAGTGAGGGAGATACGCAGTATTTT
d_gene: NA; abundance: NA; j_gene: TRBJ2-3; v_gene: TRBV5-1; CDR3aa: CASTGGADTQYF; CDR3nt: TGCGCCAGCACTGGAGGTGCAGATACGCAGTATTTT
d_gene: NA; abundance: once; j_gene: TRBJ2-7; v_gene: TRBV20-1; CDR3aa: CSAKAREQYF; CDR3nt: TGCAGTGCCAAAGCTCGCGAGCAGTACTTC
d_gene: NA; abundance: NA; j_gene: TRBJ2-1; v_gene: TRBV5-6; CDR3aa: CASSLLDEQFF; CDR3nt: TGTGCCAGCAGCTTGTTGGATGAGCAGTTCTTC
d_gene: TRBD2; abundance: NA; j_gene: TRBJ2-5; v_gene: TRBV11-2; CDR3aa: CASSLNRGLAIQETQYF; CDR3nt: TGTGCCAGCAGCTTAAACCGGGGACTAGCGATCCAAGAGACCCAGTACTTC
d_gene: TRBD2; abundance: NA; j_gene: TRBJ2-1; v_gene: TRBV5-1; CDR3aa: CASSLGLAGVDEQFF; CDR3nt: TGCGCCAGCAGCTTGGGACTAGCGGGGGTGGATGAGCAGTTCTTC